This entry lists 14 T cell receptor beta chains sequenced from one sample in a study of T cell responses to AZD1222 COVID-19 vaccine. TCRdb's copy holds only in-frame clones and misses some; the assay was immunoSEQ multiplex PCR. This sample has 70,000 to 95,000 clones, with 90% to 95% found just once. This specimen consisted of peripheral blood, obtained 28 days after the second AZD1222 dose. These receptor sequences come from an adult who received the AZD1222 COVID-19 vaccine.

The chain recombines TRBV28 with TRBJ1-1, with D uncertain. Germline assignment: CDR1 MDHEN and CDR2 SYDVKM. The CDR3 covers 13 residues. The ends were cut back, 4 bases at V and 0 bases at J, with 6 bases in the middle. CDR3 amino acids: CASSYPLNTEAFF. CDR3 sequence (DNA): TGTGCCAGCAGTTACCCACTGAACACTGAAGCTTTCTTT.

For the CDR3, the DNA is TGTGCCAGCAGCTTATACGCGGGACACAACACCGGGGAGCTGTTTTTT. Amino acid sequence: CASSLYAGHNTGELFF. The rearrangement uses TRBV7-6 and TRBJ2-2; D possibly matches TRBD1 or TRBD2 (6 bases each). V was pared by 2 bases and J by 2 bases, with 12 bases between. The germline V gene encodes CDR1 SGHVS and CDR2 FNYEAQ. The CDR3 is made up of 16 amino acids.

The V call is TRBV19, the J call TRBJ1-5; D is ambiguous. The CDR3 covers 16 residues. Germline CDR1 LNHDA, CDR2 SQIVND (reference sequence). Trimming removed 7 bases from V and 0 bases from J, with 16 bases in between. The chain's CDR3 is CASTPPGMYSNQPQHF. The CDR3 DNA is TGTGCCAGTACGCCCCCCGGAATGTATAGCAATCAGCCCCAGCATTTT. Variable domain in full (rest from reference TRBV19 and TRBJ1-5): DGGITQSPKYLFRKEGQNVTLSCEQNLNHDAMYWYRQDPGQGLRLIYYSQIVNDFQKGDIAEGYSVSREKKESFPLTVTSAQKNPTAFYLCASTPPGMYSNQPQHFGDGTRLSIL.

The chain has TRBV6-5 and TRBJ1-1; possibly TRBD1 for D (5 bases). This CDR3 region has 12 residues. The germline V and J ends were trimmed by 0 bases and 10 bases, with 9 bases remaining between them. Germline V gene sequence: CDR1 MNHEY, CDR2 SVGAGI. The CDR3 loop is CASSYSGGGAFF. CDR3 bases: TGTGCCAGCAGTTACTCTGGGGGGGGAGCTTTCTTT.

In DNA, the CDR3 is TGTGCCAGCAGCTTCGGACTAGATGATACGCAGTATTTT. Translating it yields CASSFGLDDTQYF. The chain uses TRBV9 and TRBJ2-3; 7 bases fit TRBD2. Germline-derived CDR1 and CDR2 are SGDLS and YYNGEE. This CDR3 has 13 residues. V was clipped by 4 bases and J by 6 bases; unmatched bases: 5. The variable domain in full, completed from reference TRBV9 and TRBJ2-3, reads DSGVTQTPKHLITATGQRVTLRCSPRSGDLSVYWYQQSLDQGLQFLIQYYNGEERAKGNILERFSAQQFPDLHSELNLSSLELGDSALYFCASSFGLDDTQYFGPGTRLTVL.

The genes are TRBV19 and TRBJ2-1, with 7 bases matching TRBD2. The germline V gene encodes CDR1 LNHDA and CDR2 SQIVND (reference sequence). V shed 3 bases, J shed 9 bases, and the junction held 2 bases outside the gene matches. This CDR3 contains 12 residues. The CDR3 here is CASSISGGEQFF. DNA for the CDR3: TGTGCCAGTAGTATTTCGGGGGGTGAGCAGTTCTTC.

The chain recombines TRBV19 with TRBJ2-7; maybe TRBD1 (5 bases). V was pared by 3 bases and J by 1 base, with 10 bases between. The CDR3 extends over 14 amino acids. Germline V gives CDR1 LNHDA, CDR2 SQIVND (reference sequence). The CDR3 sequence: CASSMAGWSYEQYF. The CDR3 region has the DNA TGTGCCAGTAGTATGGCAGGGTGGTCCTACGAGCAGTACTTC.

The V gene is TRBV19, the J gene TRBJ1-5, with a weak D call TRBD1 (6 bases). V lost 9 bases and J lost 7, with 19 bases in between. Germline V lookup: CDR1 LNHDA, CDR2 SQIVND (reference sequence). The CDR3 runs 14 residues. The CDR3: CASRGGGERQPQHF. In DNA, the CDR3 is TGTGCCAGCAGAGGGGGAGGGGAAAGGCAGCCCCAGCATTTT. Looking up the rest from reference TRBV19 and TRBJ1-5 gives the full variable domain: DGGITQSPKYLFRKEGQNVTLSCEQNLNHDAMYWYRQDPGQGLRLIYYSQIVNDFQKGDIAEGYSVSREKKESFPLTVTSAQKNPTAFYLCASRGGGERQPQHFGDGTRLSIL.

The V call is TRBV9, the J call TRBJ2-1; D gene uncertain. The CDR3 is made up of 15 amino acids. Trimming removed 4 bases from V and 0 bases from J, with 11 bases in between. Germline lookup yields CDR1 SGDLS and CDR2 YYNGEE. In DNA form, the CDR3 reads TGTGCCAGCAGCACCGACACCAACTCCTACAATGAGCAGTTCTTC. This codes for CASSTDTNSYNEQFF.

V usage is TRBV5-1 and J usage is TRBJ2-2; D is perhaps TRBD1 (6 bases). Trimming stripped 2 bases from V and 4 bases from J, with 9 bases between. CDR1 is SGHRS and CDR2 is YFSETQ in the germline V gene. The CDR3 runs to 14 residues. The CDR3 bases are TGCGCCAGCAGCTTCGGGGACACCACCGGGGAGCTGTTTTTT. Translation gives CASSFGDTTGELFF.

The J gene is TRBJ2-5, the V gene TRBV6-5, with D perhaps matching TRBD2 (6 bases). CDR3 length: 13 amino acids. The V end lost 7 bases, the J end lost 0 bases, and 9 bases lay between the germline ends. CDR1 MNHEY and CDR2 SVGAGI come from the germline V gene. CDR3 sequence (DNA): TGTGCCAGCACCAGACTAGACCAAGAGACCCAGTACTTC. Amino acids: CASTRLDQETQYF.

The CDR3 nucleotides are TGTGCCAGCAGTCCCAACAGGGAGGGTCAGCCCCAGCATTTT. It codes for CASSPNREGQPQHF. The rearrangement uses TRBV28 and TRBJ1-5; TRBD1 is a possible D gene (6 bases). V lost 5 bases and J lost 6, with 14 bases in between. CDR3 size: 14 residues. The germline V gene encodes CDR1 MDHEN and CDR2 SYDVKM.

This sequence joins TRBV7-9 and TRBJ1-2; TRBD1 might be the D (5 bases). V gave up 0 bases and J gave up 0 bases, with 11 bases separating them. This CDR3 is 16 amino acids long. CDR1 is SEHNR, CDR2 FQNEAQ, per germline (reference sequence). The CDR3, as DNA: TGTGCCAGCAGCTTAGCGAGGAGACAGTCTAACTATGGCTACACCTTC. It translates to CASSLARRQSNYGYTF.

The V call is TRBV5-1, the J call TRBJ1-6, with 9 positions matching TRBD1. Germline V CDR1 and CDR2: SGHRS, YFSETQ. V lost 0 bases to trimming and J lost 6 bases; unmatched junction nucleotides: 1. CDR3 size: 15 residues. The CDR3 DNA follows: TGCGCCAGCAGCTTGGAGGGACAGGGTAATTCACCCCTCCACTTT. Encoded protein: CASSLEGQGNSPLHF.